This TCR beta chain appears in the sequencing data of a study of radiotherapy plus CTLA-4 blockade in lung cancer. Study results and caveats: Reportedly, early blood T cell clone dynamics best predicted response, with interferon-beta.

Germline CDR1 and CDR2: MGHDK and SYGVNS. The CDR3 runs to 16 residues. Losses at the gene ends were 2 bases for V and 4 bases for J; bases not matched to a gene: 6. The table lists this clone with a few counts. Antigen: not known. Participants had chemo-refractory metastatic non-small-cell lung cancer and were treated with focal radiation plus ipilimumab CTLA-4 blockade. TCRdb's copy holds only in-frame clones and misses some; the assay was immunoSEQ multiplex PCR. The data hold tens of thousands of clones, with around 70% observed a single time. Sample: peripheral blood, taken from a patient treated with radiotherapy plus ipilimumab. The receptor was isolated from a human donor with non-small cell lung cancer who had stable disease on radiotherapy plus ipilimumab. The chain has TRBV25-1 and TRBJ2-2; 8 positions match TRBD2. CDR3: CASSELSGSGTGELFF. DNA of the CDR3: TGTGCCAGCAGTGAACTAAGCGGGAGCGGCACCGGGGAGCTGTTTTTT. The whole variable domain, remainder taken from reference TRBV25-1 and TRBJ2-2, is EADIYQTPRYLVIGTGKKITLECSQTMGHDKMYWYQQDPGMELHLIHYSYGVNSTEKGDLSSESTVSRIRTEHFPLTLESARPSHTSQYLCASSELSGSGTGELFFGEGSRLTVL.